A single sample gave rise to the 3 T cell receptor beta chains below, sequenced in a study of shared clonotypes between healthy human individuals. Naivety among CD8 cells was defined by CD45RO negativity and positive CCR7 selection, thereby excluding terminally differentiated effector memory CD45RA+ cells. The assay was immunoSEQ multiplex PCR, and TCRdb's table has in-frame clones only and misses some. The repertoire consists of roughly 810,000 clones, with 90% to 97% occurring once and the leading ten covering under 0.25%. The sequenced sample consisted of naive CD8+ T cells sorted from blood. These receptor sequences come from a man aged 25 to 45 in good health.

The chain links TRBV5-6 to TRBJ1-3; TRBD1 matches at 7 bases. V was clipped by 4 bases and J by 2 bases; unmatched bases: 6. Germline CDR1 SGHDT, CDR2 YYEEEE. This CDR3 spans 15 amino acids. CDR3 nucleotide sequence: TGTGCCAGCAGCGTCGCGACAGGGCCTGGAAACACCATATATTTT. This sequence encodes CASSVATGPGNTIYF.

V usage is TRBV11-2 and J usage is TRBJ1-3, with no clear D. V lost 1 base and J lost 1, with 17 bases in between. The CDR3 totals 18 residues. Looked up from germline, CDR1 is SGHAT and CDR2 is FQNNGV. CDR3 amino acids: CASSLGLGSGGSGNTIYF. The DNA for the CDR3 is TGTGCCAGCAGCTTAGGATTAGGTTCCGGAGGATCTGGAAACACCATATATTTT. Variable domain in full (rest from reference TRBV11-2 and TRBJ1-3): EAGVAQSPRYKIIEKRQSVAFWCNPISGHATLYWYQQILGQGPKLLIQFQNNGVVDDSQLPKDRFSAERLKGVDSTLKIQPAKLEDSAVYLCASSLGLGSGGSGNTIYFGEGSWLTVV.

CDR3 sequence reads: CASSFWDEKLFF. The CDR3 nucleotides are TGTGCCAGCAGCTTTTGGGATGAAAAACTGTTTTTT. The chain uses TRBV5-5 and TRBJ1-4, with unresolved D. This CDR3 is 12 amino acids long. The V gene lost 2 bases and the J gene lost 6 bases, with 5 bases spanning the gap. CDR1 and CDR2 from the germline V gene are SGHKS and YYEKEE (reference sequence).